This T cell receptor beta chain was documented in a study of blood T cell repertoires in COVID-19 (dated by TCRdb to between 2020 and 2021). Looking at the study overall: Collaborator samples came from the United States, Italy and Spain and covered acute and convalescent phases of COVID-19. The repertoires were released in a freely available public database intended as a resource for research on the immune response to SARS-CoV-2. A de-identified subject ID, COVID-19 status, age in years and sex were almost always included in the sample metadata. Deeply sampled blood TCRbeta repertoires from subjects exposed to, actively infected with, or recovered from COVID-19 were included in the dataset. The samples were drawn from two sources: the first 160 participants of the ongoing ImmuneRACE study, and 1,254 subjects contributed by 6 global collaborators. The prospective study material was composed of cDNA or gDNA derived from T cells, B-cell-depleted T cells, or PBMCs. Where available, HLA class I and class II types were taken from metadata supplied by the sample provider and were not determined by assay-based typing. Overall results and qualifications from the work: The amount of clinical and demographic metadata varied by source and participant and was provided uncurated.

The collaborating institutions used their own protocols to collect whole blood in K2EDTA tubes. For TCRbeta analysis, collaborators shipped samples as frozen whole blood, isolated PBMCs, or DNA extracted from either of those sample types. TCRbeta CDR3 regions were amplified from genomic DNA using the immunoSEQ Assay, a bias-controlled multiplex PCR. Regarding the original processing steps: The number of nucleated cells in each sample was estimated by amplification of reference gene primers within the assay. To quantify the absolute abundance of each unique TCRbeta CDR3 rearrangement, sequence reads were collapsed and filtered. For each sample, productive Simpson clonality was calculated as the square root of Simpson's diversity index across productive rearrangements. TCRdb obtained this table from immuneACCESS and retained in-frame rearrangements with V and J assigned. These tables miss some clones; where compared with another copy, unresolved V genes account for less than half of the shortfall, and the remainder is unexplained. V and J calls and clone size are as listed in that table; D and trimming were resolved from the DNA. This sample comprises some 350,000 clones, 65% to 85% of them detected only once. The top ten clones comprise 3% of the sample.

With respect to this clone: Its target antigen remains unknown. The input lacks base qualities; no much larger clone sits a single base away.

From the cysteine through the phenylalanine, the CDR3 covers 13 amino acids. Just CDR3 DNA is preserved here, 39 bases in frame from base 1. CDR1 and CDR2 are drawn from the germline V gene (reference sequence): GTSNPN, SVGIG. V was cut back by 4 bases and J by 6 bases, leaving a gap of 16 bases between them. The receptor was isolated from a man aged 25-45 years with active or convalescent COVID-19. Sequenced: peripheral blood. Rearrangement joined TRBV30 to TRBJ2-7; a weak D assignment points to TRBD2 (6 bases agree). The bases read TGTGCCTGGACTAGGGACTCATCCACCGAGCAGTACTTC. It codes for CAWTRDSSTEQYF.